What follows is one T cell receptor (beta chain) and its context. Original methodology: Quantification of nucleated cells was approximated via reference gene primer amplification. TCRdb keeps only in-frame clones here, not all; method: immunoSEQ multiplex PCR. V and J calls and clone size follow that table, whereas D and trimming were derived from the DNA. Of about 80,000 clones in the sample, 91% are singletons; the top ten hold 1.5% to 2%. This sample was included in a study of blood T cell repertoires in COVID-19. Study-wide context: COVID-19 samples collected from the United States, Italy and Spain covered acute and convalescent phases. Nucleic acid was either cDNA or gDNA, and it came from T cells, B-cell-depleted T cells, or PBMCs.

The CDR3 runs to 13 residues. From germline, CDR1 is KGHSH and CDR2 LQKENI. The V and J ends lost 3 bases and 9 bases, in that order; junction bases with no gene match: 8. Sequenced input: peripheral blood. This chain uses TRBV18 with TRBJ2-7, with TRBD1 matching 7 bases. The clonotype originates from a woman between 45 and 65 years old in a cohort sampled during active COVID-19. CDR3 residues: CASSPPERDRQYF. The DNA of the CDR3 is TGTGCCAGCTCACCCCCCGAAAGGGACAGGCAGTACTTC.